Listed below are T cell receptor beta chains from one sample, sequenced in a study of cytomegalovirus exposure and HLA in healthy donors. Profiled with immunoSEQ multiplex PCR; TCRdb holds only in-frame clones, not every one. The data contain fewer than 200,000 clones, under 80% of them singletons. The sequencing sample was made of PBMCs. The receptor set was obtained from a female donor in good health and CMV-seronegative. Both conserved end residues are part of each CDR3. Each record gives: clone size, D gene, J gene, V gene, CDR3 length, CDR3 protein, CDR3 DNA. The D gene is left open where the match is weak. Not every row has a clone size; where given, it reads once, few, many or a size class.

clone_size: few
d_call: .
j_call: TRBJ1-2
v_call: TRBV29-1
cdr3_length: 15
cdr3_aa: CSVEGQGTPNYGYTF
cdr3_nt: TGCAGCGTTGAGGGACAAGGCACGCCTAACTATGGCTACACCTTC

clone_size: .
d_call: TRBD1
j_call: TRBJ1-5
v_call: TRBV4-1
cdr3_length: 15
cdr3_aa: CASSLRGPFNQPQHF
cdr3_nt: TGCGCCAGCAGCCTCAGGGGGCCTTTCAATCAGCCCCAGCATTTT

clone_size: .
d_call: .
j_call: TRBJ2-6
v_call: TRBV7-2
cdr3_length: 15
cdr3_aa: CASSLNRVGANVLTF
cdr3_nt: TGTGCCAGCAGCTTAAACAGGGTTGGGGCCAACGTCCTGACTTTC

clone_size: .
d_call: TRBD1
j_call: TRBJ1-5
v_call: TRBV7-9
cdr3_length: 19
cdr3_aa: CASSGRDRASPFGNQPQHF
cdr3_nt: TGTGCCAGCAGCGGCCGGGACAGGGCTTCTCCTTTCGGCAATCAGCCCCAGCATTTT

clone_size: .
d_call: .
j_call: TRBJ2-1
v_call: TRBV27
cdr3_length: 14
cdr3_aa: CASSFIPTSNEQFF
cdr3_nt: TGTGCCAGCAGTTTTATCCCGACTTCCAATGAGCAGTTCTTC

clone_size: once
d_call: .
j_call: TRBJ1-1
v_call: TRBV21-1
cdr3_length: 17
cdr3_aa: CASSKAGTGALWTEAFF
cdr3_nt: TGTGCCAGCAGCAAAGCGGGGACAGGGGCCTTGTGGACTGAAGCTTTCTTT

clone_size: .
d_call: TRBD1
j_call: TRBJ2-3
v_call: TRBV28
cdr3_length: 15
cdr3_aa: CASSLAGGSTDTQYF
cdr3_nt: TGTGCCAGCAGTTTAGCAGGGGGCAGCACAGATACGCAGTATTTT

clone_size: .
d_call: .
j_call: TRBJ1-2
v_call: TRBV27
cdr3_length: 13
cdr3_aa: CASREGLEGGYTF
cdr3_nt: TGTGCCAGCAGGGAGGGCCTCGAAGGAGGCTACACCTTC

clone_size: .
d_call: .
j_call: TRBJ2-7
v_call: TRBV9
cdr3_length: 13
cdr3_aa: CASSQGTSYEQYF
cdr3_nt: TGTGCCAGCAGCCAAGGGACATCCTACGAGCAGTACTTC

clone_size: .
d_call: .
j_call: TRBJ1-4
v_call: TRBV4-1
cdr3_length: 16
cdr3_aa: CASSQAGVRANEKLFF
cdr3_nt: TGCGCCAGCAGCCAAGCCGGGGTAAGGGCTAATGAAAAACTGTTTTTT